This T cell receptor (beta chain) appears in the sequencing data of a study of cytomegalovirus exposure and HLA in healthy donors. The PCR used 60 Vbeta and 13 Jbeta primers. The protocol was immunoSEQ multiplex PCR, while the TCRdb copy is restricted to in-frame clones and leaves out a portion. Of more than 200,000 clones listed, about 80% are singletons. The V gene lost 2 bases and the J gene lost 4 bases, with 11 bases spanning the gap. This CDR3 region has 14 residues. CDR1 and CDR2 (germline): SGHTA, FQGNSA. The donors, nominally healthy at sampling, likely had unrecorded immune exposures. The chain couples TRBV7-2 to TRBJ1-1; no firm D call. This sequence originates from a girl between 5 and 17 years old in good health and CMV-seronegative. The sample comprised PBMCs. CDR3 residues: CASSLSAAGTEAFF. CDR3 DNA sequence: TGTGCCAGCAGCTTATCGGCAGCAGGCACTGAAGCTTTCTTT.